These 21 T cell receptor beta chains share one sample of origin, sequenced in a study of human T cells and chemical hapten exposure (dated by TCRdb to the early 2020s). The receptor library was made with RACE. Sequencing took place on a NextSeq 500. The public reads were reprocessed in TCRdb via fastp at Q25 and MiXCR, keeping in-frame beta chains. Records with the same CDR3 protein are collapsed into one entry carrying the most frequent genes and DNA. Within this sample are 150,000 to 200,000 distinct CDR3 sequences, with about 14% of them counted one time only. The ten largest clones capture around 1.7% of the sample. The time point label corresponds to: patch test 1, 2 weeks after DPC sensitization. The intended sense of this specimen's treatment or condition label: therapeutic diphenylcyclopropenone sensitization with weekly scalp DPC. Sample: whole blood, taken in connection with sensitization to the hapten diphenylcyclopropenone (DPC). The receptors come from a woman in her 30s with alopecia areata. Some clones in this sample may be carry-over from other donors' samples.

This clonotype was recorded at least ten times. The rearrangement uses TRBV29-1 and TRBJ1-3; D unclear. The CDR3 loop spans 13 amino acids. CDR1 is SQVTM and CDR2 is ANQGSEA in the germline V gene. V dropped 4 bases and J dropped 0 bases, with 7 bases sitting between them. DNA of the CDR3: TGCAGCGTTGCTCATGGCTCTGGAAACACCATATATTTT. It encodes CSVAHGSGNTIYF. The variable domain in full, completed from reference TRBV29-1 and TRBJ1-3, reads SAVISQKPSRDICQRGTSLTIQCQVDSQVTMMFWYRQQPGQSLTLIATANQGSEATYESGFVIDKFPISRPNLTFSTLTVSNMSPEDSSIYLCSVAHGSGNTIYFGEGSWLTVV.

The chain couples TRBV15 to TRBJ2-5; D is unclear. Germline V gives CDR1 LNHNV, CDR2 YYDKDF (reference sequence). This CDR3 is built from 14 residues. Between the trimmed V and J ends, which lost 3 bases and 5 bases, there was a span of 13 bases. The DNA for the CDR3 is TGTGCCACCAGCAGGGGCAGCCGATCGGAGACCCAGTACTTC. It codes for CATSRGSRSETQYF.

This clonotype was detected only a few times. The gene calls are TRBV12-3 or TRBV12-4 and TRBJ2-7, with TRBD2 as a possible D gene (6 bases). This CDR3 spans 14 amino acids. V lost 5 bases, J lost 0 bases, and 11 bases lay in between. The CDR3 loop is CASSEERVSYEQYF. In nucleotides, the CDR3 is TGTGCCAGCAGTGAAGAGCGGGTCTCCTACGAGCAGTACTTC.

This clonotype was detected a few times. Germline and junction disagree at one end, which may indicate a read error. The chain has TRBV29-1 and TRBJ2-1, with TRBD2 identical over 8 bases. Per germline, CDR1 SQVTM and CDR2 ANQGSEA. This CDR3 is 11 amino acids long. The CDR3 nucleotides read TGCAGCGTTGAACCCGCGGGGGGCCTGCGATTC. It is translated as CSVEPAGGLRF.

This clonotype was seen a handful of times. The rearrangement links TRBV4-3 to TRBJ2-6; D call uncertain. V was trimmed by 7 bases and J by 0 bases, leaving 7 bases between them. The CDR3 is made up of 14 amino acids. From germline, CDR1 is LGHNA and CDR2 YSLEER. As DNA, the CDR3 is TGCGCCAGCACCCCAGACTCTGGGGCCAACGTCCTGACTTTC. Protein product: CASTPDSGANVLTF.

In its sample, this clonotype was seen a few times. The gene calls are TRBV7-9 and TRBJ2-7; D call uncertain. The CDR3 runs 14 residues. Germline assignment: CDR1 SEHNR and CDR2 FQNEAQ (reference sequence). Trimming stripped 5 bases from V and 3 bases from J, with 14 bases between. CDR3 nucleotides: TGTGCCAGCAGCCCCCCCGGGTTGTACTACGAGCAGTACTTC. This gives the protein CASSPPGLYYEQYF.

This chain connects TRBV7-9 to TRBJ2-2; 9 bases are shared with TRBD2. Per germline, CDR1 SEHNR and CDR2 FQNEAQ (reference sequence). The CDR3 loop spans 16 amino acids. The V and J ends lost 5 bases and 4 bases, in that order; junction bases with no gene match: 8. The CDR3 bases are TGTGCCAGCAGCCCCCAAGCGGGAGGCCTCACCGGGGAGCTGTTTTTT. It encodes CASSPQAGGLTGELFF.

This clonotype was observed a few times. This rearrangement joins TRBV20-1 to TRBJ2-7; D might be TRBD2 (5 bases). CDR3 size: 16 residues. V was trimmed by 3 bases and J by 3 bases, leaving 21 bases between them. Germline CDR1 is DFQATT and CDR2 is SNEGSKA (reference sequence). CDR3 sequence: CSASPRVASTVYEQYF. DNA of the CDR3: TGCAGTGCTAGTCCTAGGGTAGCGTCAACGGTCTACGAGCAGTACTTC.

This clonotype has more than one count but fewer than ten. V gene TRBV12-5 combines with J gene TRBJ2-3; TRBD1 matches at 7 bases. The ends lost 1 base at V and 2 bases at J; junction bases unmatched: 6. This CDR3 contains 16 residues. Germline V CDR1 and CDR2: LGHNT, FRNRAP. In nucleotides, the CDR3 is TGTGCTAGTGGTTTGGCGACAGGGTCCTACACAGATACGCAGTATTTT. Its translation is CASGLATGSYTDTQYF. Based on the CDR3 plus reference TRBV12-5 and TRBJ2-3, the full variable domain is DARVTQTPRHKVTEMGQEVTMRCQPILGHNTVFWYRQTMMQGLELLAYFRNRAPLDDSGMPKDRFSAEMPDATLATLKIQPSEPRDSAVYFCASGLATGSYTDTQYFGPGTRLTVL.

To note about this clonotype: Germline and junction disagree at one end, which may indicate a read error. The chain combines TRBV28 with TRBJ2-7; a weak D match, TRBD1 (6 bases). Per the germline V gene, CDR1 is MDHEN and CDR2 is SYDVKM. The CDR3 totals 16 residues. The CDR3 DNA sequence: TGTACCAGCAGTTTTGCTTCGGCAGGGGCTTCCTACGAGCAGTACTTC. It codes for CTSSFASAGASYEQYF.

CDR3 DNA: TGTGCCAGCAGCCAGATGGGACAGTGGAATTCACCCCTCCACTTT. It translates to CASSQMGQWNSPLHF. J is TRBJ1-6 and V is TRBV4-2, with 7 bases matching TRBD1. This CDR3 region has 15 residues. The trim removed 3 bases at V and 7 bases at J, leaving 6 bases unmatched. The germline CDR1 and CDR2 sequences are LGHNA and YNFKEQ.

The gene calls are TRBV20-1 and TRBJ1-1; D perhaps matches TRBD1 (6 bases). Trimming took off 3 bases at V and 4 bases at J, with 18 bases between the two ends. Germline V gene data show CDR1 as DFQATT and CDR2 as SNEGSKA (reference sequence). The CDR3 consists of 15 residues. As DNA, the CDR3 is TGCAGTGCTAGTCGGTCTGGGGGGGCAGGCACTGAAGCTTTCTTT. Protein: CSASRSGGAGTEAFF.

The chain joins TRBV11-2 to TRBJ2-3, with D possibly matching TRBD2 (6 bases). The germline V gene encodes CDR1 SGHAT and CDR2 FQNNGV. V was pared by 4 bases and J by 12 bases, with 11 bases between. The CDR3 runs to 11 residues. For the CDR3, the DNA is TGTGCCAGCAGCTCGGACTATCGTCAGTATTTT. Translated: CASSSDYRQYF.

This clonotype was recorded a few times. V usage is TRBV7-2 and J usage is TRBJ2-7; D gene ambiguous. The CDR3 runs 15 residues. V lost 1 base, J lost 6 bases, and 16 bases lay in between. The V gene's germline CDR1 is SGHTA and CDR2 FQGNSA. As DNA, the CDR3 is TGTGCCAGCAGCTTAGGTGGCGGTGTGGCCTCCGAGCAGTACTTC. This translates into CASSLGGGVASEQYF.

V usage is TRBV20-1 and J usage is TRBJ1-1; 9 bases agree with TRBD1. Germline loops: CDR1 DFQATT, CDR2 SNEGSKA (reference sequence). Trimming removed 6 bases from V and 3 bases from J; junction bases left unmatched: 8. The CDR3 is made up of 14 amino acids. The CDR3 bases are TGCAGTGCCCTACAGGGGGCAGGGGACACTGAAGCTTTCTTT. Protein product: CSALQGAGDTEAFF.

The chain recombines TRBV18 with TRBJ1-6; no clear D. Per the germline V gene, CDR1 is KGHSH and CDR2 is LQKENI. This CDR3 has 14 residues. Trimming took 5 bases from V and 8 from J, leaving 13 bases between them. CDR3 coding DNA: TGTGCCAGCTCAGGCGGACGTGGGGATTCACCCCTCCACTTT. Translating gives CASSGGRGDSPLHF.

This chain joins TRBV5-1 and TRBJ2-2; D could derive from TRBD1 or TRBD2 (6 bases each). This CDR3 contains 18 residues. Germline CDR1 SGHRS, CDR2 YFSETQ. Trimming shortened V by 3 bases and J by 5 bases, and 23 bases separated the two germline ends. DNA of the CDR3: TGCGCCAGCAGCTGGGGGGCCACCCGGGGAAGCAGGACCGGGGAGCTGTTTTTT. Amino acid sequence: CASSWGATRGSRTGELFF.

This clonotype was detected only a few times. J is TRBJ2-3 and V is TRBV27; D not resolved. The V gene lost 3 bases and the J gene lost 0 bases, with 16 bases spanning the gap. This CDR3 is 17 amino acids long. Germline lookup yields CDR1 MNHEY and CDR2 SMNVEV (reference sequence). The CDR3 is CASSFFRSRTSTDTQYF. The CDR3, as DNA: TGTGCCAGCAGTTTTTTCAGGAGCAGAACTAGCACAGATACGCAGTATTTT.

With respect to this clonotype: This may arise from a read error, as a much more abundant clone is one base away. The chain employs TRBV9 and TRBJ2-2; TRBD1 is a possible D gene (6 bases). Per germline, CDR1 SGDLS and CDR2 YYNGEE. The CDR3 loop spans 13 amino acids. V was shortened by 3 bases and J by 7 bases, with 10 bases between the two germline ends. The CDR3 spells CASSAGASGELFF. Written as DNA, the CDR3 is TGTGCCAGCAGCGCAGGGGCGAGCGGGGAGCTGTTTTTT.

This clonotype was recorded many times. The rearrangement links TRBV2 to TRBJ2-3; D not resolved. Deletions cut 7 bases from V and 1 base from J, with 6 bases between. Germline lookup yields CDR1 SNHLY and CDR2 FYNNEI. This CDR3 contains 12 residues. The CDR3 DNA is TGTGCCAGCACCCCAGGCACAGATACGCAGTATTTT. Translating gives CASTPGTDTQYF.

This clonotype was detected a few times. The CDR3 loop reads CASSRTGLGYGYTF. DNA of the CDR3: TGTGCCAGCAGTCGTACAGGGTTAGGCTATGGCTACACCTTC. This rearrangement joins TRBV12-3 or TRBV12-4 to TRBJ1-2; TRBD1 might be the D (6 bases). V shed 5 bases and J shed 4 bases, with 14 bases lying between them. This CDR3 is built from 14 residues.